This T cell receptor (beta chain) derives from a study of T cell clonality in common variable immunodeficiency. Notes on the study in general: Common variable immunodeficiency TCR beta sequences reportedly had fewer deletions and N-nucleotide insertions. What drives increased CVID clonality needs T cell subpopulation sequencing.

The CDR3 is made up of 12 amino acids. Trimming took 2 bases from V and 5 from J, leaving 5 bases between them. The repertoire was sequenced with immunoSEQ multiplex PCR; TCRdb's copy has only in-frame clones and lacks some. Observed in the sample are approximately 51,000 clones, none of them singletons. In this sample, this clone turned up many times. The antigen remains unidentified. Coverage ceases 3 residues before the CDR3 finishes, and the germline J gene fills in the end. Donors gave roughly 5 to 8.5 ml heparinized peripheral whole blood. This rearrangement joins TRBV12-3 or TRBV12-4 to TRBJ2-3; D unresolved. The receptor was derived from a person aged 18-70 years in good health. The source material was peripheral blood mononuclear cells. CDR3 residues: CASSLPGDTQYF. The DNA read from the CDR3 is TGTGCCAGCAGTTTACCGGGAGATACG.